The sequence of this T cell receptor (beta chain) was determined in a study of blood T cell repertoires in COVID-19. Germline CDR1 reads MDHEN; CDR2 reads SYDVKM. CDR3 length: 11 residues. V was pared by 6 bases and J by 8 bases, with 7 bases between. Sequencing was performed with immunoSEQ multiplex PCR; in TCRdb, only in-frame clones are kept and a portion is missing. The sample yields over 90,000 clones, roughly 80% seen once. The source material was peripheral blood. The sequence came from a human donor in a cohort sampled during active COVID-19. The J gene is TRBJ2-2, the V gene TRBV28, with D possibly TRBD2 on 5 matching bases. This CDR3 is CASRRGGELFF. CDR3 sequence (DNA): TGTGCCAGCAGGCGCGGGGGGGAGCTGTTTTTT. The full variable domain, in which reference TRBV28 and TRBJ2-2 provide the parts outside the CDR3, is DVKVTQSSRYLVKRTGEKVFLECVQDMDHENMFWYRQDPGLGLRLIYFSYDVKMKEKGDIPEGYSVSREKKERFSLILESASTNQTSMYLCASRRGGELFFGEGSRLTVL.